These 10 T cell receptor beta chains originate from one sample sequenced in a study of OX40 agonist ivuxolimab in advanced cancers. TCRdb's table, derived via immunoSEQ multiplex PCR, lists solely in-frame clones and lacks some. Of more than 45,000 clones in the sample, around 90% were seen once. Material: CD4+ or CD8+ T cells sorted from blood, obtained in a trial of the OX40 agonist ivuxolimab. The source of these receptors is an adult with an advanced solid tumor such as melanoma, head and neck, liver or kidney cancer.

On this clone itself: An end of the junction differs from the germline gene, which may be a read error. CDR3 protein: CASSLEGDSIPYF. CDR3 DNA: TGCGCCAGCAGCTTGGAAGGGGATTCTATCCCCTATTTT. The chain links TRBV5-1 to TRBJ1-4; D might be TRBD1 (5 bases). This CDR3 contains 13 residues. Germline CDR1 reads SGHRS; CDR2 reads YFSETQ.

This chain uses TRBV19 with TRBJ1-3; D is unclear. The CDR3 length is 12 residues. The germline V and J ends were trimmed by 7 bases and 6 bases, with 10 bases remaining between them. CDR1 is LNHDA and CDR2 is SQIVND in the germline V gene (reference sequence). The CDR3 loop reads CASKSDPNTIYF. The CDR3 nucleotides are TGTGCCAGTAAGAGCGACCCAAACACCATATATTTT.

V gene TRBV27 combines with J gene TRBJ2-7; D unresolved. Trimming pared 1 base from V and 3 bases from J, leaving 10 bases between. Germline lookup yields CDR1 MNHEY and CDR2 SMNVEV (reference sequence). The CDR3 runs to 14 residues. CDR3 region: CASSLLRTGYEQYF. CDR3 DNA sequence: TGTGCCAGCAGTTTATTACGGACCGGCTACGAGCAGTACTTC.

This chain links TRBV6-6 with TRBJ2-1; 13 bases line up with TRBD2. From germline, CDR1 is MNHNY and CDR2 SVGAGI (reference sequence). The CDR3 covers 16 residues. The V and J ends lost 6 bases and 8 bases, in that order; junction bases with no gene match: 10. The CDR3 sequence is CASSRTSGRTFDEQFF. DNA of the CDR3: TGTGCCAGCAGCCGGACTAGCGGGAGAACCTTCGATGAGCAGTTCTTC.

The gene calls are TRBV28 and TRBJ2-1, with D unclear. Trimming shortened V by 6 bases and J by 6 bases, and 18 bases separated the two germline ends. Per germline, CDR1 MDHEN and CDR2 SYDVKM. The CDR3 runs 15 residues. CDR3 residues: CASSPPHSLGNEQFF. In DNA form, the CDR3 reads TGTGCCAGCAGCCCCCCCCATAGCCTCGGCAATGAGCAGTTCTTC.

The J gene is TRBJ2-3, the V gene TRBV30, with D perhaps matching TRBD2 (5 bases). The length of the CDR3 is 15 residues. Trimming took 2 bases from V and 3 from J, leaving 15 bases between them. CDR1 and CDR2 (germline): GTSNPN, SVGIG (reference sequence). CDR3: CAWSQGSGGTDTQYF. In DNA, the CDR3 is TGTGCCTGGAGTCAAGGAAGCGGTGGGACAGATACGCAGTATTTT.

This sequence joins TRBV7-3 and TRBJ2-7, with 10 positions matching TRBD2. V gave up 5 bases and J gave up 2 bases; unmatched junction bases: 15. Germline V CDR1 and CDR2: SGHTA, FQGTGA. The CDR3 runs to 18 residues. CDR3 in amino acids: CASSLGPSSGSFAYEQYF. The CDR3 coding sequence is TGTGCCAGCAGCCTCGGTCCTTCTAGCGGGAGTTTCGCCTACGAGCAGTACTTC.

The chain recombines TRBV5-4 with TRBJ2-7; 12 positions match TRBD2. With V trimmed by 0 bases and J by 0 bases, 7 bases remained unmatched. Germline V CDR1 and CDR2: SGHNT, YYREEE (reference sequence). The CDR3 length is 18 residues. The CDR3 DNA sequence: TGTGCCAGCAGCTTGGATTCCCTAGCGGGAGGGTCCTCCTACGAGCAGTACTTC. Amino acid sequence: CASSLDSLAGGSSYEQYF.

CDR3: CASSSPGTGAYNEQFF. The CDR3 coding sequence is TGTGCCAGCAGTTCACCCGGGACAGGTGCCTACAATGAGCAGTTCTTC. The chain links TRBV6-5 to TRBJ2-1; 8 bases align to TRBD1. The CDR3 has 16 amino acids. Germline V gene lookup returns CDR1 MNHEY and CDR2 SVGAGI. With V trimmed by 4 bases and J by 2 bases, 7 bases remained unmatched.

The CDR3 here is CASSQEAFRYGYTF. CDR3 sequence (DNA): TGTGCCAGCAGCCAAGAAGCGTTTAGATATGGCTACACCTTC. The chain carries TRBV14 and TRBJ1-2, with D uncertain. From germline, CDR1 is SGHDN and CDR2 FVKESK. The CDR3 totals 14 residues. The V end lost 0 bases, the J end lost 5 bases, and 10 bases lay between the germline ends.